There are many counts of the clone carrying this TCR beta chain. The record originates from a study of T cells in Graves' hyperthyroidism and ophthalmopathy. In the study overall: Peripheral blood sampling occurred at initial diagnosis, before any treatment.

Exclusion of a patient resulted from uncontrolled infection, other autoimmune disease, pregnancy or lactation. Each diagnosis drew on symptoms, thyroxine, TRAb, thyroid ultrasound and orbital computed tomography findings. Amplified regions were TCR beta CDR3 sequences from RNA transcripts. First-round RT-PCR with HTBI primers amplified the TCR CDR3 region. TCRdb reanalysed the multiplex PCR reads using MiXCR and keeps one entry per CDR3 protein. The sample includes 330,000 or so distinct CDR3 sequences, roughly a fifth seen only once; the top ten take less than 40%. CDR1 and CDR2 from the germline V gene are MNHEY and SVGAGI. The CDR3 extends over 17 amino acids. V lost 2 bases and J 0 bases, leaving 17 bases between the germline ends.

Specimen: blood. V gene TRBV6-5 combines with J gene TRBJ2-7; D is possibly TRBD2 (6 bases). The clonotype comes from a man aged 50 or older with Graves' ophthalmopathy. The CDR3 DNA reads TGTGCCAGCAGTTACGTTTGGGGGGAGAATCCCTCCTACGAGCAGTACTTC. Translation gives CASSYVWGENPSYEQYF.